These 10 T cell receptor delta chains came from one sample sequenced in a study of DNA immune sequencing with unique molecular identifiers. Primers for all 8 TRDV and 4 TRDJ genes amplified genomic DNA in 32-plex. Adapter PCR followed 3 to 4 barcoding PCR cycles that attached a 12-nucleotide UMI. TCRdb processed the multiplex PCR reads again with the CATT caller. The sample holds roughly 1,400 delta-chain clones; about an eighth are singletons and the top ten take approximately 50%. The source material was gamma-delta T cells enriched from blood buffy coat, or unenriched PBMCs (not recorded which). The receptor source for this set is a human donor in good health.

This clone is labeled as medium-sized. J is TRDJ1 and V is TRDV1, with D uncertain. Trimming took off 4 bases at V and 8 bases at J, with 11 bases between the two ends. Germline V gene sequence: CDR1 TSWWSYY, CDR2 QGS. There are 12 residues in the CDR3. The CDR3 loop reads CALGGPTGKLIF. The CDR3 bases are TGTGCTCTTGGGGGACCGACGGGGAAACTCATCTTT.

In its sample, this clone is medium-sized (0.01 to 0.1%). The V gene is TRDV3, the J gene TRDJ1, with a possible D match to TRDD3 (6 bases). Germline V gives CDR1 TVYSNPD, CDR2 GDNSRS (reference sequence). CDR3 length equals 15 residues. CDR3 region: CASTSGDRYTDKLIF. As DNA, the CDR3 is TGTGCTTCAACGTCCGGGGATCGCTACACCGATAAACTCATCTTT.

This clone is labeled large. The sample holds other DNA sequences that translate to the same CDR3. The gene calls are TRDV2 and TRDJ1, with 8 nucleotides matching TRDD3. Germline lookup yields CDR1 GEAIGNYY and CDR2 EKD. With V trimmed by 3 bases and J by 0 bases, 14 bases remained unmatched. The CDR3 loop spans 18 amino acids. The CDR3 DNA is TGTGCCTGTGACCCTGTACTGGGGGGCCCCCCGTACACCGATAAACTCATCTTT. Its translation is CACDPVLGGPPYTDKLIF.

By proportion, this clone is large (0.1 to 1%). This chain connects TRDV2 to TRDJ1; TRDD3 matches 10 bases. The ends lost 1 base at V and 4 bases at J; junction bases unmatched: 5. The V gene's germline CDR1 is GEAIGNYY and CDR2 EKD. CDR3 length equals 15 residues. The CDR3: CACDTLGDKDDKLIF. The CDR3 bases are TGTGCCTGTGACACGCTGGGGGATAAGGACGATAAACTCATCTTT.

Worth noting for this clone: The likely explanation is a read error, given a far larger clone one base away. V and J are TRDV1 and TRDJ1; 10 bases are a match to TRDD3. Here the J gene was assigned by germline matching of the DNA, as TCRdb has none. J lost 2 bases, V lost 4 bases, and 31 bases had no gene match. In germline, CDR1 is TSWWSYY, CDR2 QGS. The CDR3 contains 24 residues. CDR3 region: CALGGYLSSFTRTWGIWRTDKLIF. The DNA of the CDR3 is TGTGCTCTTGGGGGCTATCTCTCTTCCTTTACGCGTACCTGGGGGATATGGAGGACCGATAAACTCATCTTT.

This clone was recorded a few times. TCRdb records a much larger clone's protein for this DNA, with a difference at residue 17 that likely arises from a read error; the protein given is the translation of the DNA. Distinct nucleotide sequences in the sample also encode this CDR3. The chain recombines TRDV2 with TRDJ1; TRDD3 matches at 8 bases. This CDR3 is built from 20 residues. CDR1 is GEAIGNYY, CDR2 EKD, per germline. The CDR3 region is CACDTLRVSGGHEYTDRLIF. As DNA, the CDR3 is TGTGCCTGTGACACCCTGAGGGTTTCTGGGGGACACGAGTACACCGATAGACTCATCTTT.

This clone has just a few counts. This is likely an artifact of a read error, given a far larger clone one base away. Other DNA sequences in this specimen translate into the identical CDR3. The genes are TRDV2 and TRDJ1; D gene ambiguous. The CDR3 consists of 14 residues. In germline, CDR1 is GEAIGNYY, CDR2 EKD. For the CDR3, the DNA is TGCGCCTGTGACGACCTTACAGCCACCGATAAACTCATCTTT. Residues: CACDDLTATDKLIF.

Here the J gene is TRDJ1 and the V gene is not called; the table calls TRDD3, which could not be checked here. The length of the CDR3 is 14 residues. The CDR3 is CALGGANRDTGLIF. In DNA form, the CDR3 reads TGTGCTCTTGGGGGCGCCAACCGGGATACGGGGCTCATCTTT.

Remarks on this clone: The TCRdb record carries a much larger clone's protein, which differs from this DNA's translation at residue 6; a read error is the likely cause, and the protein listed here is the DNA translation. The chain combines TRDV2 with TRDJ1; TRDD3 is a possible D gene (5 bases). This CDR3 has 15 amino acids. CDR1 GEAIGNYY and CDR2 EKD come from the germline V gene. V gave up 3 bases and J gave up 0 bases, with 13 bases separating them. CDR3 protein: CACDLQGTDTDKLIF. CDR3 sequence (DNA): TGTGCCTGTGACCTACAGGGGACAGACACCGATAAACTCATCTTT.

About this clone itself: A far larger clone is one base from this, pointing to a likely read error. The DNA is left out, because the CDR3 cannot be placed on it with certainty; the CDR3 is given as TCRdb lists it. CDR3 sequence reads: CSVLMCSKRADISWGIQGADKLIF. The V gene call is TRAV29/DV5, and the J gene call is absent; TRDD3, as called in the table, went unchecked against the DNA. Germline V lookup: CDR1 NSMFDY, CDR2 ISSIKDK. The CDR3 numbers 24 amino acids, ends counted.